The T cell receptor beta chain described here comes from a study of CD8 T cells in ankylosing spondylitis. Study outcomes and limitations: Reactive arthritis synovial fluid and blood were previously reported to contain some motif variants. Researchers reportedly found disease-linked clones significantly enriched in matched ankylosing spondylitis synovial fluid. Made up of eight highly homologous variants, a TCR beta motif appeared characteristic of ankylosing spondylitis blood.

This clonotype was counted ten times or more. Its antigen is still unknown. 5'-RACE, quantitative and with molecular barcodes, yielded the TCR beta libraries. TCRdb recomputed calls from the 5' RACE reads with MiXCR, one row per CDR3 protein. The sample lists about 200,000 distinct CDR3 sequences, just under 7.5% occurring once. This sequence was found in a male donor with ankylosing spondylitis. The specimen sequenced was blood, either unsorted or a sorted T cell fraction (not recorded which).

The chain's CDR3 is CASSSAGNEQFF. The CDR3, as DNA: TGTGCCAGCAGCTCAGCGGGGAATGAGCAGTTCTTC. The rearrangement uses TRBV7-9 and TRBJ2-1; 7 nucleotides line up with TRBD2. The CDR3 spans 12 residues. Unmatched junction bases numbered 1, after V lost 4 bases and J lost 7 bases. Germline CDR1 is SEHNR and CDR2 is FQNEAQ (reference sequence).